Each of the 6 T cell receptor beta chains below was sequenced from the same sample in a study of beta chain features in type 1 diabetes. Overall study findings and caveats: Among all four CD4+ subsets, Type 1 diabetes patients had TCRB CDR3s that were moderately but significantly shorter.

Since all of the isolated RNA was reverse transcribed, expressed TCRB transcripts were what got sequenced. The repertoire was sequenced with immunoSEQ multiplex PCR; TCRdb's copy has only in-frame clones and lacks some. The profile covers about 360,000 clones, with roughly an eighth appearing a single time and approximately 0.01% taken by the ten largest. These receptors are not linked to any known antigen. Sequencing used naive CD4+ T cells from blood. The source is a woman aged 18-30 years with type 1 diabetes.

This clone has only a few counts. This chain links TRBV6-6 with TRBJ2-1; no clear D gene. Germline loops: CDR1 MNHNY, CDR2 SVGAGI (reference sequence). There are 14 residues in the CDR3. V was cut by 7 bases and J by 0 bases, with 10 bases left in between. In DNA, the CDR3 is TGTGCCAGCACCCACCCGAGCTCCTACAATGAGCAGTTCTTC. Translating it yields CASTHPSSYNEQFF.

This clone was observed a few times. The chain combines TRBV21-1 with TRBJ2-5; TRBD2 was called by the table and not checked on the DNA. TRBV21-1 is classified as a pseudogene. The CDR3 loop spans 11 amino acids. The CDR3 loop reads CASSSAETQYF. The DNA for the CDR3 is TGTGCCAGCAGCTCCGCGGAGACCCAGTACTTC.

This clone occurred once. The chain employs TRBV6-5 and TRBJ1-5, with D possibly being TRBD1 (6 bases). Germline V CDR1 and CDR2: MNHEY, SVGAGI. V lost 0 bases to trimming and J lost 5 bases, with 8 bases between them. The CDR3 runs 14 residues. CDR3 nucleotide sequence: TGTGCCAGCAGTTACTCGTCAGGGGATCAGCCCCAGCATTTT. Translating it yields CASSYSSGDQPQHF.

This clone was seen a handful of times. The chain is built from TRBV9 and TRBJ2-3; possibly TRBD2 for D (6 bases). Germline V gives CDR1 SGDLS, CDR2 YYNGEE. The CDR3 contains 15 residues. V was trimmed by 6 bases and J by 1 base, leaving 15 bases between them. CDR3 sequence (DNA): TGTGCCAGCAACCCCCTGGGGGGACGCACAGATACGCAGTATTTT. Residues: CASNPLGGRTDTQYF.

J is TRBJ2-1 and V is TRBV18; TRBD2 matches at 9 bases. This CDR3 is built from 15 residues. The J segment lost 8 bases and the V segment lost 3 bases, leaving 8 bases of the junction unmatched. Germline CDR1 and CDR2: KGHSH and LQKENI. Here the CDR3 reads CASSPWSGGLDEQFF. The CDR3 nucleotides are TGTGCCAGCTCACCCTGGAGCGGGGGGTTGGATGAGCAGTTCTTC.

This clone appeared a few times. The chain is built from TRBV7-9 and TRBJ1-1; D ambiguous. The CDR3 covers 12 residues. The germline gives CDR1 SEHNR, CDR2 FQNEAQ (reference sequence). V was cut by 6 bases and J by 4 bases, with 9 bases left in between. In DNA form, the CDR3 reads TGTGCCAGCAGACGGGGAACCACTGAAGCTTTCTTT. It encodes CASRRGTTEAFF.